This T cell receptor (beta chain) was retrieved from a study of blood T cell repertoires in COVID-19. Across the whole study: The samples span acute and convalescent COVID-19 from the United States, Italy and Spain.

This clone appeared a single time. V trimming: 6 bases; J trimming: 5 bases; junction bases outside the gene matches: 9. The CDR3 runs to 14 residues. Looked up from germline, CDR1 is MDHEN and CDR2 is SYDVKM. Libraries were prepared by immunoSEQ multiplex PCR; TCRdb keeps only in-frame clonotypes and omits some of them. The sample shows around 150,000 clones, around 91% of them seen only once. Input material: peripheral blood. The sequence came from a woman aged 60-75 years with active COVID-19. The V gene is TRBV28, the J gene TRBJ2-7; 8 positions agree with TRBD1. Written as DNA, the CDR3 is TGTGCCAGCAGCCCTCCAGGGGGCATCGACGAGCAGTACTTC. Protein: CASSPPGGIDEQYF.